This passage covers 12 T cell receptor beta chains from one sample sequenced in a study of OX40 agonist ivuxolimab in advanced cancers. The library was produced with the immunoSEQ multiplex PCR assay. Held by TCRdb, this immuneACCESS table contains in-frame sequences only and omits some clones. Under half of the omission traces to an unresolved V gene where checked; the cause of the rest is unknown. Within this sample are tens of thousands of clones, with roughly 80% of them counted one time only. Almost 1.5% of the sample rests with the top ten. The material was CD4+ or CD8+ T cells sorted from blood, obtained in a trial of the OX40 agonist ivuxolimab. The receptors come from an adult with an advanced solid tumor such as melanoma, head and neck, liver or kidney cancer.

This chain joins TRBV27 and TRBJ2-1; 12 nucleotides match TRBD2. The CDR3 is 15 residues long. Per germline, CDR1 MNHEY and CDR2 SMNVEV (reference sequence). The V and J ends lost 3 bases and 5 bases, in that order; junction bases with no gene match: 2. CDR3: CASSLTSGGNNEQFF. In DNA form, the CDR3 reads TGTGCCAGCAGTTTGACTAGCGGGGGTAACAATGAGCAGTTCTTC.

This chain connects TRBV7-9 to TRBJ1-2; weak D call: TRBD1 (5 bases). CDR3 length: 14 amino acids. Germline CDR1 is SEHNR and CDR2 is FQNEAQ (reference sequence). V was cut by 1 base and J by 9 bases, with 15 bases left in between. The CDR3: CASSLVSAGYRYTF. Here the CDR3 DNA reads TGTGCCAGCAGCTTAGTTAGCGCAGGGTATCGCTACACCTTC.

The chain couples TRBV4-2 to TRBJ1-3, with D maybe TRBD1 (5 bases). The CDR3 sequence is 16 residues long. Trimming cost V 1 base and J 0 bases, with 10 bases left between them. The germline gives CDR1 LGHNA, CDR2 YNFKEQ. The CDR3 here is CASSQGGVSSGNTIYF. The CDR3 region has the DNA TGTGCCAGCAGCCAAGGAGGGGTGAGCTCTGGAAACACCATATATTTT.

The rearrangement uses TRBV29-1 and TRBJ2-1; D gene unclear. The CDR3 sequence is 13 residues long. The V end was cut by 4 bases, the J end by 7 bases, with 14 bases between. CDR1 and CDR2 (germline): SQVTM, ANQGSEA. The CDR3, as DNA: TGCAGCGTTGTGGATTACCGAGAAAATGAGCAGTTCTTC. Amino acid sequence: CSVVDYRENEQFF.

This clone was picked up one time. This chain connects TRBV11-3 to TRBJ2-5; the D gene is possibly TRBD2 (7 bases). Trimming removed 5 bases at V and 4 bases at J, with 20 bases between. CDR3 length equals 16 residues. Germline-derived CDR1 and CDR2 are SGHNT and YENEEA. This CDR3 is CASSPGMGASGETQYF. DNA for the CDR3: TGTGCCAGCAGCCCCGGCATGGGGGCTAGCGGAGAGACCCAGTACTTC.

CDR3 protein: CVTVQDEVYSNQPQHF. DNA for the CDR3: TGTGTCACAGTTCAGGACGAAGTTTATAGCAATCAGCCCCAGCATTTT. This chain joins TRBV7-4 and TRBJ1-5; D uncertain. Germline V gene sequence: CDR1 SGHVT, CDR2 SQSDAQ. The CDR3 consists of 16 residues. The full variable domain, in which reference TRBV7-4 and TRBJ1-5 provide the parts outside the CDR3, is GAGVSQSPRYKVAKRGRDVALRCDSISGHVTLYWYRQTLGQGSEVLTYSQSDAQRDKSGRPSGRFSAERPERSVSTLKIQRTEQGDSAVYLCVTVQDEVYSNQPQHFGDGTRLSIL.

The rearrangement links TRBV2 to TRBJ2-3; 9 bases fit TRBD2. The CDR3 spans 16 residues. Germline-derived CDR1 and CDR2 are SNHLY and FYNNEI. Trimming took 4 bases from V and 5 from J; bases not matched to a gene: 10. Written as DNA, the CDR3 is TGTGCCAGCAGTGGGGTCCGGCGGGGGGGCGGAGATACGCAGTATTTT. Encoded protein: CASSGVRRGGGDTQYF.

This clone was observed a few times. This chain joins TRBV5-1 and TRBJ1-4; 11 nucleotides line up with TRBD1. The CDR3 loop spans 19 amino acids. Germline trimming cut 4 bases from V and 1 base from J; bases unmatched to any gene: 12. In germline, CDR1 is SGHRS, CDR2 YFSETQ. The DNA of the CDR3 is TGCGCCAGCAGCCCGTTGCCAGGACAGGGGGCGGGAACTAATGAAAAACTGTTTTTT. Its translation: CASSPLPGQGAGTNEKLFF.

The gene calls are TRBV4-2 and TRBJ2-5, with 10 bases lining up with TRBD2. The V and J ends lost 5 bases and 4 bases, in that order; junction bases with no gene match: 10. The CDR3 runs 16 residues. Germline lookup yields CDR1 LGHNA and CDR2 YNFKEQ. The CDR3 is CASSYSLAGSIETQYF. CDR3 sequence (DNA): TGTGCCAGCAGCTATTCACTAGCGGGGTCAATAGAGACCCAGTACTTC.

CDR3 residues: CASSPIWDRVRGNYGYTF. The CDR3 coding sequence is TGTGCCAGCAGCCCGATTTGGGACAGGGTCCGAGGGAACTATGGCTACACCTTC. This chain joins TRBV14 and TRBJ1-2; the match to TRBD1 covers 9 bases. Unmatched junction bases numbered 14, after V lost 4 bases and J lost 2 bases. Germline-derived CDR1 and CDR2 are SGHDN and FVKESK. The CDR3 spans 18 residues. Full variable domain (rest looked up from reference TRBV14 and TRBJ1-2): EAGVTQFPSHSVIEKGQTVTLRCDPISGHDNLYWYRRVMGKEIKFLLHFVKESKQDESGMPNNRFLAERTGGTYSTLKVQPAELEDSGVYFCASSPIWDRVRGNYGYTFGSGTRLTVV.

The chain employs TRBV5-1 and TRBJ2-7; 9 bases fit TRBD1. Germline loops: CDR1 SGHRS, CDR2 YFSETQ. Losses at the gene ends were 4 bases for V and 5 bases for J; bases not matched to a gene: 10. The CDR3 is made up of 15 amino acids. The CDR3 loop reads CASSTIGQGTNEQYF. The CDR3 DNA is TGCGCCAGCAGCACAATAGGACAGGGGACCAACGAGCAGTACTTC.

The chain links TRBV19 to TRBJ1-1; 12 bases are a match to TRBD1. Unmatched junction bases numbered 13, after V lost 7 bases and J lost 4 bases. The germline gives CDR1 LNHDA, CDR2 SQIVND (reference sequence). There are 17 residues in the CDR3. In nucleotides, the CDR3 is TGTGCCAGTAAACAGGTCCGGGACAGGGGGCGCGGCACTGAAGCTTTCTTT. Translating it yields CASKQVRDRGRGTEAFF.